This passage covers 26 T cell receptor beta chains from one sample sequenced in a study of blood T cell repertoires in COVID-19. The table came from immunoSEQ multiplex PCR; TCRdb's copy has only in-frame clones and leaves some out. The profile shows around 250,000 clones, 85% to 90% of them singletons. The sequencing input was peripheral blood. Receptor source: a woman aged 70-85 years with active or convalescent COVID-19.

V and J are TRBV5-6 and TRBJ2-7, with a weak D call TRBD1 (6 bases). The CDR3 loop spans 17 amino acids. V was shortened by 5 bases and J by 0 bases, with 21 bases between the two germline ends. Germline-derived CDR1 and CDR2 are SGHDT and YYEEEE. The CDR3 protein is CASSPSRGLLSSYEQYF. The CDR3 coding sequence is TGTGCCAGCAGTCCATCCAGGGGCCTCTTAAGCTCCTACGAGCAGTACTTC.

CDR3 sequence (DNA): TGCAGTGTAGTTAGGGGAAACATTCAGTACTTC. Translation: CSVVRGNIQYF. V is TRBV20-1 and J is TRBJ2-4; tentative D call: TRBD1 (5 bases). Germline assignment: CDR1 DFQATT and CDR2 SNEGSKA (reference sequence). The CDR3 consists of 11 residues. V lost 7 bases and J lost 6, with 10 bases in between.

The chain carries TRBV6-5 and TRBJ1-1; a possible D gene is TRBD1 (5 bases). Germline assignment: CDR1 MNHEY and CDR2 SVGAGI. This CDR3 is 13 amino acids long. The V end lost 9 bases, the J end lost 0 bases, and 11 bases lay between the germline ends. The CDR3 reads CASSGVVNTEAFF. The DNA for the CDR3 is TGTGCCAGTTCGGGGGTTGTGAACACTGAAGCTTTCTTT.

The chain uses TRBV13 and TRBJ2-3; 8 bases line up with TRBD2. The CDR3 length is 16 residues. The germline CDR1 and CDR2 sequences are PRHDT and FYEKMQ (reference sequence). V shed 0 bases and J 4 bases; nucleotides not matched to a gene: 6. CDR3 sequence reads: CASSLGVGAGADTQYF. As DNA, the CDR3 is TGTGCCAGCAGCTTAGGTGTTGGAGCGGGGGCAGATACGCAGTATTTT.

The V call is TRBV6-4, the J call TRBJ2-3, with TRBD2 matching over 12 bases. With V trimmed by 6 bases and J by 2 bases, 3 bases remained unmatched. The CDR3 consists of 15 residues. The germline CDR1 and CDR2 sequences are MRHNA and SNTAGT. CDR3: CASSLAGGTTDTQYF. In nucleotides, the CDR3 is TGTGCCAGCAGCCTAGCGGGGGGGACCACAGATACGCAGTATTTT.

This clone showed up just once. The chain couples TRBV5-1 to TRBJ1-2, with D unclear. The CDR3 contains 15 residues. Germline CDR1 is SGHRS and CDR2 is YFSETQ. V was trimmed by 4 bases and J by 2 bases, leaving 15 bases between them. CDR3 in DNA: TGCGCCAGCAGCGCCACCTTCGAGATCAACTATGGCTACACCTTC. Protein product: CASSATFEINYGYTF.

The chain combines TRBV4-1 with TRBJ2-5; a weak D match, TRBD2 (7 bases). This CDR3 is 15 amino acids long. The ends were cut back, 4 bases at V and 1 base at J, with 13 bases in the middle. Germline loops: CDR1 MGHRA, CDR2 YSYEKL. In nucleotides, the CDR3 is TGCGCCAGCAGCCTCCCGGGGGGCAGCCAAGAGACCCAGTACTTC. As protein: CASSLPGGSQETQYF.

The CDR3 DNA is TGCGCCAGCAGCTTGACAGGGGGCGGTGAGACCCAGTACTTC. Encoded protein: CASSLTGGGETQYF. The chain uses TRBV5-1 and TRBJ2-5; TRBD1 matches at 9 bases. The germline V gene encodes CDR1 SGHRS and CDR2 YFSETQ. CDR3 length: 14 amino acids. The J segment lost 5 bases and the V segment lost 1 base, leaving 3 bases of the junction unmatched.

The chain links TRBV11-2 to TRBJ1-6; TRBD1 matches 7 bases. CDR1 and CDR2 (germline): SGHAT, FQNNGV. The V gene end was trimmed by 5 bases and the J gene end by 10 bases; junction bases not matched to a gene: 14. CDR3 length: 16 residues. CDR3 region: CASSLLGRDRESPLHF. CDR3 DNA: TGTGCCAGCAGCCTTTTAGGCCGGGACAGAGAGTCACCCCTCCACTTT.

The chain has TRBV6-5 and TRBJ2-7; 12 nucleotides match TRBD1. Trimming at V came to 7 bases and at J to 5 bases, leaving 9 bases not matched to a gene. Germline assignment: CDR1 MNHEY and CDR2 SVGAGI. CDR3 length equals 15 residues. CDR3 sequence reads: CASKLRGTGGHEQYF. DNA of the CDR3: TGTGCCAGCAAGCTAAGAGGGACAGGGGGCCACGAGCAGTACTTC.

This sequence joins TRBV5-1 and TRBJ2-5; 10 bases match TRBD2. This CDR3 contains 14 residues. CDR1 and CDR2 (germline): SGHRS, YFSETQ. After removal of 4 bases from V and 4 bases from J, the junction contained 4 bases not matched to a gene. The CDR3 nucleotides are TGCGCCAGCAGCGCCGTAGCGGGGGGAGAGACCCAGTACTTC. It specifies CASSAVAGGETQYF.

This sequence joins TRBV10-3 and TRBJ2-5, with D possibly matching TRBD2 (5 bases). This CDR3 comprises 14 residues. With 6 bases removed from V and 1 base from J, the gap between germline ends came to 12 bases. CDR1 is ENHRY, CDR2 SYGVKD, per germline. CDR3 bases: TGTGCCATCAGCCCAGCGGCCTCCCAAGAGACCCAGTACTTC. This sequence encodes CAISPAASQETQYF.

The V call is TRBV6-5, the J call TRBJ2-5; 10 bases fit TRBD2. CDR1 is MNHEY, CDR2 SVGAGI, per germline. V lost 6 bases, J lost 4 bases, and 8 bases stayed unmatched. The CDR3 runs to 15 residues. The chain's CDR3 is CASRVSGGWRETQYF. The CDR3 DNA sequence: TGTGCCAGCAGGGTTAGCGGGGGGTGGAGAGAGACCCAGTACTTC.

The chain employs TRBV6-5 and TRBJ1-1; TRBD1 matches at 7 bases. This CDR3 region has 14 residues. The germline V gene has CDR1 MNHEY and CDR2 SVGAGI. With V trimmed by 6 bases and J by 4 bases, 8 bases remained unmatched. The CDR3 loop reads CASSWGDRTTEAFF. In nucleotides, the CDR3 is TGTGCCAGCAGCTGGGGGGACAGAACCACTGAAGCTTTCTTT.

With regard to this clone: Additional DNA sequences in this sample encode the identical CDR3. This chain connects TRBV12-3 or TRBV12-4 to TRBJ1-1, with D possibly matching TRBD1 (6 bases). This CDR3 has 13 residues. V lost 4 bases to trimming and J lost 1 base, with 7 bases between them. The CDR3 DNA is TGTGCCAGCAGTTCGGACAGGAACACTGAAGCTTTCTTT. It yields the protein CASSSDRNTEAFF.

This clone was counted a few times. V and J are TRBV23-1 and TRBJ1-2, with D tentatively TRBD1 (5 bases). TRBV23-1 is designated an ORF whose function remains uncertain. The CDR3 length is 14 residues. V was clipped by 6 bases and J by 0 bases, with 11 bases between them. The CDR3: CASRRQRSNYGYTF. As DNA, the CDR3 is TGCGCCAGCAGGCGACAGCGCTCTAACTATGGCTACACCTTC.

V and J are TRBV6-6 and TRBJ2-4; 7 nucleotides align to TRBD1. Germline V gene sequence: CDR1 MNHNY, CDR2 SVGAGI (reference sequence). The CDR3 has 11 residues. The V gene end was trimmed by 8 bases and the J gene end by 6 bases; junction bases not matched to a gene: 1. The CDR3 loop is CASGDRNIQYF. DNA for the CDR3: TGTGCCAGCGGGGACAGAAACATTCAGTACTTC.

The rearrangement joins TRBV9 to TRBJ1-6; D might be TRBD1 (5 bases). The V end lost 5 bases, the J end lost 8 bases, and 14 bases lay between the germline ends. The length of the CDR3 is 14 residues. CDR1 is SGDLS, CDR2 YYNGEE, per germline. CDR3 bases: TGTGCCAGCAGGACCGAGACAGAGTATTCACCCCTCCACTTT. Its translation is CASRTETEYSPLHF.

The chain combines TRBV6-2 or TRBV6-3 with TRBJ1-2, with D unclear. This CDR3 has 14 residues. The germline gives CDR1 MNHEY, CDR2 SVGEGT. With 6 bases removed from V and 7 bases from J, the gap between germline ends came to 18 bases. The CDR3 nucleotides read TGTGCCAGCAGCCATGGCCTTTCACGGGGTGGCTACACCTTC. Translation: CASSHGLSRGGYTF.

The V and J genes are TRBV6-6 and TRBJ1-3; D is ambiguous. V was shortened by 0 bases and J by 4 bases, with 4 bases between the two germline ends. The V gene's germline CDR1 is MNHNY and CDR2 SVGAGI (reference sequence). This CDR3 region has 13 residues. The CDR3, as DNA: TGTGCCAGCAGTTACTCCCCAGGAAACACCATATATTTT. It is translated as CASSYSPGNTIYF.

The CDR3 is CASSQVMPPQGTNEQFF. The CDR3, as DNA: TGCGCCAGCAGCCAAGTAATGCCCCCGCAGGGAACGAATGAGCAGTTCTTC. The J gene is TRBJ2-1, the V gene TRBV4-3; a possible D gene is TRBD1 (5 bases). From germline, CDR1 is LGHNA and CDR2 YSLEER. V lost 1 base to trimming and J lost 7 bases, with 20 bases between them. The CDR3 runs to 17 residues.

The chain is built from TRBV9 and TRBJ1-3, with D maybe TRBD1 (6 bases). The length of the CDR3 is 16 residues. V was trimmed by 2 bases and J by 0 bases, leaving 12 bases between them. Germline loops: CDR1 SGDLS, CDR2 YYNGEE. The CDR3 protein is CASSVWGQSSGNTIYF. The CDR3 bases are TGTGCCAGCAGCGTGTGGGGACAATCCTCTGGAAACACCATATATTTT.

The genes are TRBV5-1 and TRBJ2-7; a possible D gene is TRBD2 (6 bases). The CDR3 is made up of 14 amino acids. The V end was cut by 4 bases, the J end by 4 bases, with 15 bases between. Germline values: CDR1 SGHRS, CDR2 YFSETQ. CDR3 residues: CASSHTGSMYEQYF. In DNA form, the CDR3 reads TGCGCCAGCAGCCACACCGGGAGCATGTACGAGCAGTACTTC.

This sequence joins TRBV24-1 and TRBJ2-3, with 12 bases aligning to TRBD2. The V gene end was trimmed by 4 bases and the J gene end by 6 bases; junction bases not matched to a gene: 7. The CDR3 runs to 16 residues. CDR1 and CDR2 from the germline V gene are KGHDR and SFDVKD. The CDR3 DNA follows: TGTGCCACCAGTGAAACGCGACTAGCGGGGGTCGATACGCAGTATTTT. Translation gives CATSETRLAGVDTQYF.

V and J are TRBV3-1 (or the pseudogene TRBV3-2) and TRBJ1-2; D not resolved. The germline V gene has CDR1 LGHDT and CDR2 YNNKEL (reference sequence). This CDR3 has 15 amino acids. With 0 bases removed from V and 7 bases from J, the gap between germline ends came to 15 bases. The CDR3 region has the DNA TGTGCCAGCAGCCAAGAAGTGCTCCCGGAGGGTGGCTACACCTTC. Residues: CASSQEVLPEGGYTF.

The rearrangement links TRBV18 to TRBJ2-3; 9 bases are shared with TRBD1. The germline CDR1 and CDR2 sequences are KGHSH and LQKENI. After removal of 5 bases from V and 4 bases from J, the junction contained 4 bases not matched to a gene. This CDR3 has 14 residues. The chain's CDR3 is CASSYTGGADTQYF. For the CDR3, the DNA is TGTGCCAGCTCATATACAGGGGGCGCAGATACGCAGTATTTT.